The clone carrying this T cell receptor beta chain has a handful of counts. The antigen is undetermined. The CDR3 extends over 13 amino acids. CDR1 is LNHDA and CDR2 is SQIVND in the germline V gene (reference sequence). V was cut by 3 bases and J by 5 bases, with 10 bases left in between. This sample stems from a study of molecular identifiers for immune sequencing clone quantification. Study overall: The replicate experiment used RNA from about 21,000 or 97,000 naive CD8 cells. This RNA was split into five aliquots, and four of them were sequenced.

Both previously described methods and listed TCR primers were employed to make bulk TCR libraries. MiXCR, applied by TCRdb to the PCR reads, yields one record per CDR3 protein. The table includes some 580,000 distinct CDR3 sequences, around 25% detected once. Study outcomes and limitations: Even with 1 million or so naive cells present, spiked Jurkat TCR RNA from one cell was reportedly detectable.

The specimen was naive CD8+ T cells from blood, with Jurkat cell RNA spiked in. Subset given: FACS-sorted CD8+CD4-CCR7+CD45RA+ naive T cells. The sequence was collected from a human donor in good health. Some libraries in this study had Jurkat cell RNA spiked in. This chain links TRBV19 with TRBJ1-1, with a weak D call TRBD1 (6 bases). The CDR3 protein is CASSMGARTEAFF. CDR3 nucleotide sequence: TGTGCCAGTAGTATGGGGGCGCGAACTGAAGCTTTCTTT.